These T cell receptor beta chains were read from a single sample in a study of blood T cell repertoires in COVID-19. TCRdb's table, derived via immunoSEQ multiplex PCR, lists solely in-frame clones and lacks some. The repertoire holds 180,000 or so clones, with 70% to 90% as singletons. The source material was peripheral blood. These receptors were taken from a man in his fifties or sixties who had recovered from COVID-19. CDR3s include the opening cysteine and the closing phenylalanine or tryptophan. A D gene is named only where the DNA matches it firmly.

d_call	cdr3_length	j_call	v_call	cdr3_aa	cdr3_nt
NA	17	TRBJ1-1	TRBV27	CASSSPRGPYRATEAFF	TGTGCCAGCAGTTCGCCCAGGGGCCCCTATCGGGCCACTGAAGCTTTCTTT
TRBD1	16	TRBJ2-5	TRBV9	CASSPRTGDGKETQYF	TGTGCCAGCAGTCCTAGAACAGGGGACGGAAAAGAGACCCAGTACTTC
TRBD2	16	TRBJ2-5	TRBV7-2	CASSLSTSGVAETQYF	TGTGCCAGCAGCTTAAGCACCAGCGGGGTGGCAGAGACCCAGTACTTC
NA	16	TRBJ2-5	TRBV7-8	CASSPGESGNEETQYF	TGTGCCAGCAGTCCAGGGGAGTCCGGGAATGAAGAGACCCAGTACTTC
NA	11	TRBJ1-2	TRBV7-2	CASNLGGHYTF	TGTGCCAGCAACTTGGGGGGTCACTACACCTTC
TRBD1	13	TRBJ1-2	TRBV2	CASRPRTGRGYTF	TGTGCCAGCAGGCCCAGGACAGGGAGAGGCTACACCTTC
TRBD1	16	TRBJ2-5	TRBV9	CASSGGTGGIQETQYF	TGTGCCAGCAGCGGGGGGACAGGGGGCATACAAGAGACCCAGTACTTC
NA	15	TRBJ2-2	TRBV5-1	CASSLVQGTTGELFF	TGCGCCAGCAGCTTGGTGCAGGGGACCACCGGGGAGCTGTTTTTT
NA	15	TRBJ1-5	TRBV6-6	CASSWAGLSNQPQHF	TGTGCCAGCAGTTGGGCCGGTTTGAGCAATCAGCCCCAGCATTTT
TRBD1	18	TRBJ2-2	TRBV3-1/TRBV3-2	CASSQDPAGTANTGELFF	TGTGCCAGCAGCCAAGATCCCGCCGGGACAGCGAACACCGGGGAGCTGTTTTTT
NA	16	TRBJ2-3	TRBV7-2	CASSPLAGGGTDTQYF	TGTGCCAGCAGCCCCCTAGCCGGGGGAGGTACAGATACGCAGTATTTT